These T cell receptor beta chains were read from a single sample in a study of human thymus T cells. The repertoire was sequenced with immunoSEQ multiplex PCR; TCRdb's copy has only in-frame clones and lacks some. Of tens of thousands of clones detected, 90% to 98% appear once; the ten largest clones hold 0.025% to 0.04%. Specimen: thymus tissue. These receptors were collected from a boy in the first two years of life with a congenital heart defect but otherwise immunologically healthy. Both conserved end residues are part of each CDR3. A D gene is named only where the DNA matches it firmly. Clone size is not always given. Where it is, it says once, few, many or a class for expanded clones.

d_gene | abundance | j_gene | v_gene | CDR3aa | CDR3nt
TRBD1 | - | TRBJ2-7 | TRBV7-9 | CASSYRGQDYEQYF | TGTGCCAGCAGTTACAGGGGCCAAGACTACGAGCAGTACTTC
TRBD1 | - | TRBJ2-1 | TRBV5-1 | CASSLVRRDRGEGNEQFF | TGCGCCAGCAGCTTGGTCCGCCGGGACAGGGGGGAAGGTAATGAGCAGTTCTTC
TRBD1 | - | TRBJ1-1 | TRBV18 | CASSPESTGGVAEAFF | TGTGCCAGCTCACCTGAATCCACAGGGGGCGTCGCTGAAGCTTTCTTT
- | - | TRBJ1-1 | TRBV7-2 | CASSLGRARAFF | TGTGCCAGCAGCTTAGGTAGGGCGCGGGCTTTCTTT
TRBD1 | once | TRBJ2-7 | TRBV7-9 | CASSRCHGDSSYEQYF | TGTGCCAGCAGTCGATGTCATGGGGACAGCTCCTACGAGCAGTACTTC
- | - | TRBJ2-7 | TRBV5-1 | CASSPPSSYEQYF | TGCGCCAGCAGCCCACCATCATCCTACGAGCAGTACTTC
- | once | TRBJ2-7 | TRBV27 | CASSCKRDEQYF | TGTGCCAGCAGTTGTAAACGGGACGAGCAGTACTTC
- | - | TRBJ2-7 | TRBV6-1 | CASSEAATRQVFNEQYF | TGTGCCAGCAGTGAAGCAGCCACGCGACAGGTATTCAACGAGCAGTACTTC
TRBD2 | - | TRBJ2-1 | TRBV5-1 | CASSFNLAGGYNEQFF | TGCGCCAGCAGCTTTAACCTAGCGGGAGGGTACAATGAGCAGTTCTTC
- | once | TRBJ1-1 | TRBV18 | CASSPPGGGGTEAFF | TGTGCCAGCTCACCACCGGGGGGGGGCGGCACTGAAGCTTTCTTT
- | - | TRBJ2-3 | TRBV6-5 | CASSLRNRSKDTQYF | TGTGCCAGCAGTTTAAGGAACAGATCCAAAGATACGCAGTATTTT
TRBD1 | - | TRBJ2-2 | TRBV7-2 | CATELRGRRAGELFF | TGTGCCACCGAGCTCAGGGGGCGGCGAGCCGGGGAGCTGTTTTTT
- | - | TRBJ1-1 | TRBV21-1 | CASKDRAAEAFF | TGTGCCAGCAAGGACAGGGCCGCTGAAGCTTTCTTT
TRBD2 | - | TRBJ2-7 | TRBV19 | CASSFQREGHVYEQYF | TGTGCCAGTAGTTTTCAGCGGGAGGGCCACGTTTACGAGCAGTACTTC
TRBD1 | - | TRBJ2-1 | TRBV2 | CASSESTGWLNEQFF | TGTGCCAGCAGTGAATCGACAGGGTGGCTCAATGAGCAGTTCTTC
TRBD2 | - | TRBJ2-7 | TRBV5-6 | CASSPGLAVTPFLEQYF | TGTGCCAGCAGCCCCGGACTAGCGGTAACTCCTTTTTTGGAGCAGTACTTC
- | - | TRBJ2-2 | TRBV27 | CASSFRSSWGTGELFF | TGTGCCAGCAGTTTTCGATCGTCGTGGGGCACCGGGGAGCTGTTTTTT
TRBD1 | - | TRBJ1-3 | TRBV28 | CASTSFRDSGNTIYF | TGTGCCAGCACCTCCTTTAGGGACAGTGGAAACACCATATATTTT
- | - | TRBJ1-2 | TRBV11-2 | CASTLLSFNSYGYTF | TGTGCCAGCACCTTACTGAGCTTCAATAGCTATGGCTACACCTTC
- | - | TRBJ1-2 | TRBV11-2 | CASSRGSSYGYTF | TGTGCCAGCAGCAGGGGGTCTAGCTATGGCTACACCTTC
- | - | TRBJ1-2 | TRBV10-3 | CAISGLQGDYGYTF | TGTGCCATCAGTGGGCTACAGGGTGACTATGGCTACACCTTC
- | - | TRBJ2-3 | TRBV2 | CASSGLFNTDTQYF | TGTGCCAGCAGTGGGCTTTTCAACACAGATACGCAGTATTTT
TRBD1 | - | TRBJ1-2 | TRBV5-4 | CASSAYRGGYTF | TGTGCCAGCAGCGCCTACAGGGGTGGCTACACCTTC
- | - | TRBJ2-2 | TRBV19 | CASSILWRENTGELFF | TGTGCCAGTAGTATCCTTTGGCGGGAGAACACCGGGGAGCTGTTTTTT
- | - | TRBJ1-1 | TRBV19 | CASSPQPGGGTEAFF | TGTGCCAGTAGCCCTCAGCCCGGGGGAGGGACTGAAGCTTTCTTT
TRBD1 | once | TRBJ1-4 | TRBV7-2 | CASSLDLGQALGNEKLFF | TGTGCCAGCAGCTTAGATCTGGGACAGGCCTTGGGTAATGAAAAACTGTTTTTT
- | - | TRBJ2-2 | TRBV4-1 | CASSPDRKPLNTGELFF | TGCGCCAGCAGCCCTGACAGGAAACCTTTGAACACCGGGGAGCTGTTTTTT
TRBD2 | - | TRBJ2-1 | TRBV11-2 | CASSLSLRLAGGLDEQFF | TGTGCCAGCAGCTTATCCCTCCGGCTAGCGGGGGGGCTTGATGAGCAGTTCTTC
TRBD2 | - | TRBJ2-1 | TRBV29-1 | CSVDVYSGTEGLAGIRRSYNEQFF | TGCAGCGTTGATGTCTACTCCGGGACCGAAGGACTAGCGGGAATCCGTAGGTCCTACAATGAGCAGTTCTTC
- | - | TRBJ2-4 | TRBV5-1 | CASSFGLWKGSYIAKNIQYF | TGCGCCAGCAGCTTTGGGTTATGGAAGGGATCTTATATAGCCAAAAACATTCAGTACTTC
- | - | TRBJ1-1 | TRBV6-5 | CASSLSEPREGAFF | TGTGCCAGCAGCCTCTCAGAACCCAGGGAAGGGGCTTTCTTT
- | once | TRBJ1-3 | TRBV19 | CASSPRGNTIYF | TGTGCCAGTAGCCCCAGAGGAAACACCATATATTTT
- | once | TRBJ2-2 | TRBV28 | CASSKRTGELFF | TGTGCCAGCAGTAAGCGTACCGGGGAGCTGTTTTTT
- | - | TRBJ1-1 | TRBV2 | CASSGGGTNTEAFF | TGTGCCAGCAGTGGAGGGGGTACCAACACTGAAGCTTTCTTT
TRBD1 | - | TRBJ1-2 | TRBV5-1 | CASSLEGARHYGYTF | TGCGCCAGCAGCTTGGAGGGGGCCCGGCACTATGGCTACACCTTC
- | - | TRBJ1-5 | TRBV2 | CASRGPGPNQPQHF | TGTGCCAGCAGAGGCCCAGGTCCCAATCAGCCCCAGCATTTT
- | - | TRBJ1-1 | TRBV12-5 | CASGLPQGTEAFF | TGTGCTAGTGGTTTGCCCCAGGGAACTGAAGCTTTCTTT
- | - | TRBJ2-3 | TRBV7-2 | CASSFNSAGRNTQYF | TGTGCCAGCAGCTTCAATAGCGCGGGCCGGAATACGCAGTATTTT
- | - | TRBJ2-7 | TRBV4-3 | CARRVDEQYF | TGCGCCCGGCGAGTTGACGAGCAGTACTTC
TRBD1 | - | TRBJ1-2 | TRBV7-2 | CASSSVRQGAWGYTF | TGTGCCAGCAGCTCGGTTCGGCAGGGGGCTTGGGGCTACACCTTC